A single sample gave rise to the 22 T cell receptor beta chains below, sequenced in a study of Ad26.COV2.S vaccination and SARS-CoV-2 variants. The treatment was: some 20 received Ad26.COV2.S at low or high dose, single or two shots; about 5 received placebo; per-sample allocation not given. Vaccine and placebo recipients were sampled on day 63 after the first injection. Here immunoSEQ multiplex PCR was the method, and the copy in TCRdb shows in-frame clones only, minus some. The data hold a few hundred thousand clones, with 70% to 90% observed a single time. The source material was peripheral blood, sampled in a trial of Ad26.COV2.S vaccine versus placebo. The receptors come from a person between 18 and 65 years old who received the Ad26.COV2.S COVID-19 vaccine or a placebo.

The chain employs TRBV5-1 and TRBJ1-1; weak D call: TRBD1 (6 bases). CDR1 and CDR2 (germline): SGHRS, YFSETQ. The CDR3 sequence is 16 residues long. V lost 3 bases and J 1 base, leaving 16 bases between the germline ends. CDR3 residues: CASSYSTGPTNTEAFF. The CDR3 DNA is TGCGCCAGCAGCTATTCGACAGGCCCCACGAACACTGAAGCTTTCTTT.

The chain is built from TRBV20-1 and TRBJ2-1; no reliable D call. Germline V gives CDR1 DFQATT, CDR2 SNEGSKA (reference sequence). V was cut by 3 bases and J by 0 bases, with 9 bases left in between. This CDR3 has 14 amino acids. The DNA for the CDR3 is TGCAGTGCTAGTAGGCCCAGCTCCTACAATGAGCAGTTCTTC. Protein: CSASRPSSYNEQFF.

The chain employs TRBV6-5 and TRBJ2-3, with unresolved D. Germline V lookup: CDR1 MNHEY, CDR2 SVGAGI. The CDR3 is 14 amino acids. V lost 6 bases and J lost 4, with 14 bases in between. This CDR3 reads CASRLGFGPDTQYF. CDR3 coding DNA: TGTGCCAGCAGACTTGGTTTCGGTCCAGATACGCAGTATTTT.

J is TRBJ2-5 and V is TRBV19; D is unresolved. The CDR3 extends over 13 amino acids. Germline V CDR1 and CDR2: LNHDA, SQIVND (reference sequence). The ends were cut back, 3 bases at V and 2 bases at J, with 7 bases in the middle. CDR3 DNA: TGTGCCAGTAGTATGGCCATTCAAGAGACCCAGTACTTC. This encodes CASSMAIQETQYF.

The rearrangement joins TRBV6-4 to TRBJ2-1, with 11 bases matching TRBD2. Germline V gene data show CDR1 as MRHNA and CDR2 as SNTAGT. V shed 3 bases and J 7 bases; nucleotides not matched to a gene: 5. This CDR3 has 15 residues. The CDR3 is CASSDTSGSGNEQFF. CDR3 nucleotides: TGTGCCAGCAGTGATACTAGCGGGAGCGGGAATGAGCAGTTCTTC.

The rearrangement links TRBV5-1 to TRBJ1-1; possibly TRBD1 for D (5 bases). The CDR3 has 13 residues. The germline CDR1 and CDR2 sequences are SGHRS and YFSETQ. Trimming removed 2 bases at V and 5 bases at J, with 10 bases between. The CDR3 spells CASSFSGGTEAFF. CDR3 bases: TGCGCCAGCAGCTTCTCGGGGGGAACTGAAGCTTTCTTT.

The J gene is TRBJ2-1, the V gene TRBV6-5; 9 bases map to TRBD1. Germline CDR1 MNHEY, CDR2 SVGAGI. J lost 4 bases, V lost 2 bases, and 0 bases had no gene match. The CDR3 totals 14 residues. In nucleotides, the CDR3 is TGTGCCAGCAGTTACGGGACAGGGTACAATGAGCAGTTCTTC. Translation gives CASSYGTGYNEQFF.

This clone has a handful of counts. This chain links TRBV3-1 (or the pseudogene TRBV3-2) with TRBJ1-5, with a tentative D call TRBD1 (6 bases). The germline CDR1 and CDR2 sequences are LGHDT and YNNKEL (reference sequence). The CDR3 has 16 residues. Trimming left V 3 bases short and J 3 bases short, with 15 bases between. The DNA for the CDR3 is TGTGCCAGCAGCCACGGGGGCAGGGGACTCAATCAGCCCCAGCATTTT. Its protein product is CASSHGGRGLNQPQHF.

In nucleotides, the CDR3 is TGTGCCAGTAGTATCGGGACGGAGACCTACAATGAGCAGTTCTTC. Amino acids: CASSIGTETYNEQFF. The rearrangement joins TRBV19 to TRBJ2-1; D possibly matches TRBD1 or TRBD2 (5 bases each). CDR3 length: 15 residues. The germline V and J ends were trimmed by 3 bases and 2 bases, with 11 bases remaining between them. Germline lookup yields CDR1 LNHDA and CDR2 SQIVND (reference sequence).

The rearrangement joins TRBV29-1 to TRBJ1-5; 10 bases agree with TRBD1. V shed 7 bases and J 3 bases; nucleotides not matched to a gene: 6. The length of the CDR3 is 14 residues. The germline V gene encodes CDR1 SQVTM and CDR2 ANQGSEA. The CDR3 DNA follows: TGCAGCGCCCTGGACAGGGGGGTCAATCAGCCCCAGCATTTT. Translated: CSALDRGVNQPQHF.

The chain couples TRBV21-1 to TRBJ2-5; TRBD2 is the table's D call and was not checked against the DNA. TRBV21-1 is a listed pseudogene. This CDR3 is built from 13 residues. The CDR3 sequence is CASSKGSQETQYF. The CDR3 DNA sequence: TGTGCCAGCAGCAAAGGGAGCCAAGAGACCCAGTACTTC.

The genes are TRBV7-2 and TRBJ1-3; a weak D match, TRBD1 (5 bases). CDR3 size: 15 residues. Trimming cost V 1 base and J 3 bases, with 10 bases left between them. Germline CDR1 reads SGHTA; CDR2 reads FQGNSA. This CDR3 is CASSLGLGVGNTIYF. The CDR3 coding sequence is TGTGCCAGCAGCTTAGGACTGGGGGTTGGAAACACCATATATTTT.

The V gene is TRBV7-2, the J gene TRBJ2-7, with 7 bases aligning to TRBD2. The CDR3 sequence is 16 residues long. V was pared by 5 bases and J by 2 bases, with 12 bases of the junction left unmatched. Germline loops: CDR1 SGHTA, CDR2 FQGNSA. This CDR3 is CASSPQPSGTTYEQYF. The CDR3 DNA follows: TGTGCCAGCAGCCCACAACCTAGCGGAACGACCTACGAGCAGTACTTC. Complete variable domain (other parts from reference TRBV7-2 and TRBJ2-7): GAGVSQSPSNKVTEKGKDVELRCDPISGHTALYWYRQSLGQGLEFLIYFQGNSAPDKSGLPSDRFSAERTGGSVSTLTIQRTQQEDSAVYLCASSPQPSGTTYEQYFGPGTRLTVT.

The chain joins TRBV12-5 to TRBJ2-7, with D uncertain. Germline CDR1 reads LGHNT; CDR2 reads FRNRAP. The CDR3 is made up of 13 amino acids. Trimming left V 5 bases short and J 7 bases short, with 15 bases between. CDR3 loop: CASGRVGFWEQYF. CDR3 in DNA: TGTGCTAGTGGTCGGGTCGGATTTTGGGAGCAGTACTTC.

This chain uses TRBV18 with TRBJ1-6, with D possibly matching TRBD1 (5 bases). The germline V gene encodes CDR1 KGHSH and CDR2 LQKENI. The CDR3 extends over 16 amino acids. Trimming cost V 2 bases and J 14 bases, with 22 bases left between them. The CDR3 spells CASSPATGAGGEALHF. Here the CDR3 DNA reads TGTGCCAGCTCACCAGCCACCGGGGCAGGAGGGGAAGCCCTCCACTTT.

The CDR3 is CASSLRGGDGKPQHF. The CDR3 nucleotides are TGTGCCAGCAGCCTCAGGGGGGGGGATGGGAAGCCCCAGCATTTT. This chain uses TRBV7-2 with TRBJ1-5; 7 bases align to TRBD1. The CDR3 totals 15 residues. The trim removed 5 bases at V and 8 bases at J, leaving 12 bases unmatched. Germline values: CDR1 SGHTA, CDR2 FQGNSA.

The rearrangement links TRBV12-3 or TRBV12-4 to TRBJ1-5, with D perhaps TRBD1 (5 bases). The V end was cut by 7 bases, the J end by 0 bases, with 7 bases between. This CDR3 comprises 13 residues. CDR3 protein: CASKGFSNQPQHF. CDR3 DNA: TGTGCCAGCAAGGGGTTTAGCAATCAGCCCCAGCATTTT.

The V and J genes are TRBV6-6 and TRBJ1-5; possible D gene TRBD1, 5 bases. The V end was cut by 8 bases, the J end by 9 bases, with 14 bases between. Per germline, CDR1 MNHNY and CDR2 SVGAGI (reference sequence). The CDR3 is made up of 12 amino acids. The CDR3 sequence: CASQPSQGPQHF. The CDR3 DNA reads as TGTGCCAGCCAGCCCTCTCAGGGGCCCCAGCATTTT.

The chain carries TRBV5-1 and TRBJ2-3; tentatively, D is TRBD2 (5 bases). CDR1 SGHRS and CDR2 YFSETQ come from the germline V gene. Trimming took 0 bases from V and 3 from J, leaving 14 bases between them. This CDR3 spans 16 amino acids. CDR3 nucleotide sequence: TGCGCCAGCAGCTTGGCCGTGAGCGGCGGAACAGATACGCAGTATTTT. Protein: CASSLAVSGGTDTQYF.

The J gene is TRBJ1-5, the V gene TRBV2, with TRBD1 matching over 8 bases. The germline CDR1 and CDR2 sequences are SNHLY and FYNNEI. V was pared by 6 bases and J by 4 bases, with 2 bases of the junction left unmatched. The CDR3 runs 13 residues. The CDR3 reads CASRTGANQPQHF. The CDR3 DNA follows: TGTGCCAGCAGGACAGGGGCGAATCAGCCCCAGCATTTT.

This clone was seen once. This chain uses TRBV6-6 with TRBJ2-1; D gene unclear. Germline assignment: CDR1 MNHNY and CDR2 SVGAGI (reference sequence). There are 12 residues in the CDR3. With 4 bases removed from V and 5 bases from J, the gap between germline ends came to 6 bases. DNA of the CDR3: TGTGCCAGCAGTTCGGACCACAATGAGCAGTTCTTC. Translated: CASSSDHNEQFF.

This rearrangement joins TRBV7-8 to TRBJ1-2; D remains ambiguous. The CDR3 loop spans 16 amino acids. Germline V gene lookup returns CDR1 SGHVS and CDR2 FQNEAQ. Trimming took 5 bases from V and 5 from J, leaving 21 bases between them. Here the CDR3 reads CASSTNLLLRYYGYTF. The CDR3 DNA is TGTGCCAGCAGCACAAACCTACTGCTTCGGTATTATGGCTACACCTTC. The full variable domain, in which reference TRBV7-8 and TRBJ1-2 provide the parts outside the CDR3, is GAGVSQSPRYKVAKRGQDVALRCDPISGHVSLFWYQQALGQGPEFLTYFQNEAQLDKSGLPSDRFFAERPEGSVSTLKIQRTQQEDSAVYLCASSTNLLLRYYGYTFGSGTRLTVV.